This TCR beta chain is drawn from a study of blood T cells in healthy people across ages. CDR1 is SGHTA and CDR2 is FQGTGA in the germline V gene. Trimming took 5 bases from V and 0 from J; bases not matched to a gene: 8. The length of the CDR3 is 16 residues. The use of a sample-barcoded 5' primer and a J-beta primer mix characterized a second PCR of roughly 7 to 11 cycles. Each sample yielded at least 3 million CDR3-containing paired-end reads. TCRdb redid the calling of the 5' RACE reads with MiXCR, one entry per CDR3 protein. The sample lists about 830,000 distinct CDR3 sequences, approximately 67% occurring once.

The sequenced sample consisted of blood. This TCR came from a man under 40 in good health. V usage is TRBV7-3 and J usage is TRBJ2-7; 9 nucleotides line up with TRBD2. The CDR3 sequence: CASSTQSGGNSYEQYF. CDR3 in DNA: TGTGCCAGCAGCACACAGAGCGGGGGGAACTCCTACGAGCAGTACTTC.